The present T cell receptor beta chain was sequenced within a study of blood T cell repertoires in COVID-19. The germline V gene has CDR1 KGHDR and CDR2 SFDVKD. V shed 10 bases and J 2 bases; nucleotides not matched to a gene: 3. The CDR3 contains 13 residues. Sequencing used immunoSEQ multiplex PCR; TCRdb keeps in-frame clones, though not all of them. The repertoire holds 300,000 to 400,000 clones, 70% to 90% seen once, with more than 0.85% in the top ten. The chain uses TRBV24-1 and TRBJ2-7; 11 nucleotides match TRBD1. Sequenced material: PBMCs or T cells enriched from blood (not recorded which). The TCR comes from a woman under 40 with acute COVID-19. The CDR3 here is CATMGQGAYEQYF. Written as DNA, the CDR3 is TGTGCCACGATGGGACAGGGGGCCTACGAGCAGTACTTC.